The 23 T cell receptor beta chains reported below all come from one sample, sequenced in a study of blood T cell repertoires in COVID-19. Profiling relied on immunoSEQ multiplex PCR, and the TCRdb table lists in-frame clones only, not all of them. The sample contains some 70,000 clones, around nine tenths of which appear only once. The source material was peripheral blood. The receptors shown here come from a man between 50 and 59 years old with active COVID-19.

CDR3 loop: CASSQDKGQPEYF. The CDR3 DNA reads TGCGCCAGCAGCCAAGACAAGGGACAGCCCGAGTATTTT. V and J are TRBV4-3 and TRBJ2-3, with TRBD1 identical over 7 bases. Trimming removed 0 bases from V and 13 bases from J; junction bases left unmatched: 7. The CDR3 has 13 residues. Looked up from germline, CDR1 is LGHNA and CDR2 is YSLEER.

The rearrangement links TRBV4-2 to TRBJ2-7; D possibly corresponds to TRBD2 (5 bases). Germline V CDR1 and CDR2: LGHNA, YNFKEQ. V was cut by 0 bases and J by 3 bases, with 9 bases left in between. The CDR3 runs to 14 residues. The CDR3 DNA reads TGTGCCAGCAGCCAAGATCTAGCTTACTACGAGCAGTACTTC. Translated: CASSQDLAYYEQYF.

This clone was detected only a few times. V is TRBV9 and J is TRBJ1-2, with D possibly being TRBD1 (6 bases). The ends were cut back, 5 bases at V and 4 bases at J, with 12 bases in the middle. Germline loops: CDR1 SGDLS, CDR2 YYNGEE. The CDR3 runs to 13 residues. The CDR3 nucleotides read TGTGCCAGCAGGGCCGGGACATCCTATGGCTACACCTTC. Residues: CASRAGTSYGYTF.

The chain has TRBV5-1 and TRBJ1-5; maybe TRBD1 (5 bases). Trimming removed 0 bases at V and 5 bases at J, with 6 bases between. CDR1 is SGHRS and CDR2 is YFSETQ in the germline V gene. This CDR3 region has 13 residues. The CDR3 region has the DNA TGCGCCAGCAGCTTGGAGGGGTATCAGCCCCAGCATTTT. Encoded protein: CASSLEGYQPQHF.

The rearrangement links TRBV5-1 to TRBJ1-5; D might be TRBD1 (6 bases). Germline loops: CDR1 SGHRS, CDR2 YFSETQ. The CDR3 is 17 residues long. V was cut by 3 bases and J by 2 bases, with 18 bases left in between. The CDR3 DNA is TGCGCCAGCAGCTCTCGGCCTAAACAGGGCCGCAATCAGCCCCAGCATTTT. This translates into CASSSRPKQGRNQPQHF.

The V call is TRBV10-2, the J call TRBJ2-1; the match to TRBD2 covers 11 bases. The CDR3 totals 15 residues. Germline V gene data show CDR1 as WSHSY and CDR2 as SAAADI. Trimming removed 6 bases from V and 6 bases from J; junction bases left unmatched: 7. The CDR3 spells CASRLAGGIVNEQFF. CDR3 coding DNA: TGCGCCAGCAGATTAGCGGGGGGGATAGTCAATGAGCAGTTCTTC.

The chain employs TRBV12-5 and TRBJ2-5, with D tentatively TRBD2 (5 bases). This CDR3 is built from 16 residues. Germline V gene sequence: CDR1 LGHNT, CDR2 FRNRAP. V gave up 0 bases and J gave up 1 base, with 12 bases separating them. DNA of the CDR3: TGTGCTAGTGGTTTGGTACGGGATGGGCTCCAAGAGACCCAGTACTTC. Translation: CASGLVRDGLQETQYF.

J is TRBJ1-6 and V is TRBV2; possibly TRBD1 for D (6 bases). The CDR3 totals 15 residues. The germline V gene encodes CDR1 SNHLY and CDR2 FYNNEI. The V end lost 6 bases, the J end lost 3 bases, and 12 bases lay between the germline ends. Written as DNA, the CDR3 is TGTGCCAGCAGGCCCCGGGACAACTATAATTCACCCCTCCACTTT. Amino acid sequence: CASRPRDNYNSPLHF.

The CDR3 is CASSSDRSGGYTF. In nucleotides, the CDR3 is TGTGCCAGCTCATCCGACAGGTCTGGAGGCTACACCTTC. The V gene is TRBV18, the J gene TRBJ1-2; tentatively, D is TRBD1 (6 bases). The CDR3 has 13 residues. V was pared by 5 bases and J by 8 bases, with 15 bases between. CDR1 is KGHSH and CDR2 is LQKENI in the germline V gene.

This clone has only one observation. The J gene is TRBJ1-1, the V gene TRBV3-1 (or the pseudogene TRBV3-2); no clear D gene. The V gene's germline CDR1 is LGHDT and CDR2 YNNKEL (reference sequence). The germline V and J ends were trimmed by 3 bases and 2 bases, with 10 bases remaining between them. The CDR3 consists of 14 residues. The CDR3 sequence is CASSQSVANTEAFF. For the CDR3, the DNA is TGTGCCAGCAGCCAGTCAGTCGCCAACACTGAAGCTTTCTTT.

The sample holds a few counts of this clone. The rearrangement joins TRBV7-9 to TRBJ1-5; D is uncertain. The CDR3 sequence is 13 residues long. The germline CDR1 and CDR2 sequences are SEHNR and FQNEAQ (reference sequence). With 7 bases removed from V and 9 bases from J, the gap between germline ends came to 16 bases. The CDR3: CASTSVGVGPQHF. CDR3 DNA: TGTGCCAGCACTTCTGTAGGAGTTGGGCCCCAGCATTTT.

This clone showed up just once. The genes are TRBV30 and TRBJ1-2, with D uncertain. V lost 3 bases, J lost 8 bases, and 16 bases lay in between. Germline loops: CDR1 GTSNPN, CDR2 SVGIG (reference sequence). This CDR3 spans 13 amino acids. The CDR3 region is CAWRLGSLGGYTF. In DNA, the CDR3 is TGTGCCTGGAGACTGGGGAGCCTCGGGGGCTACACCTTC.

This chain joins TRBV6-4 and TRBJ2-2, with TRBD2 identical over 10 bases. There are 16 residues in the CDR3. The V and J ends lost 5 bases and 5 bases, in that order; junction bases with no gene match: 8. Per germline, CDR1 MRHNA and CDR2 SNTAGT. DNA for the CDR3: TGTGCCAGCAGTTCTACTAGCGGGACGACGACCGGGGAGCTGTTTTTT. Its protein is CASSSTSGTTTGELFF.

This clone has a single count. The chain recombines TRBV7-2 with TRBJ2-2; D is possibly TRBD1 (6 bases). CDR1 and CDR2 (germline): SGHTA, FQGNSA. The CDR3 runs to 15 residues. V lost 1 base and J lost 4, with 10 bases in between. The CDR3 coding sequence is TGTGCCAGCAGCTTAGAGGGGGTGGGCACCGGGGAGCTGTTTTTT. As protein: CASSLEGVGTGELFF.

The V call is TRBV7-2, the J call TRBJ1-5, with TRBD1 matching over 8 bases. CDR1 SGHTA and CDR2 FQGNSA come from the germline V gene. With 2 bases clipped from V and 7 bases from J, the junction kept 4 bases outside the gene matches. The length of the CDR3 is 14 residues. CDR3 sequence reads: CASSLSRQGQPQHF. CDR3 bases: TGTGCCAGCAGCTTATCCCGACAGGGGCAGCCCCAGCATTTT.

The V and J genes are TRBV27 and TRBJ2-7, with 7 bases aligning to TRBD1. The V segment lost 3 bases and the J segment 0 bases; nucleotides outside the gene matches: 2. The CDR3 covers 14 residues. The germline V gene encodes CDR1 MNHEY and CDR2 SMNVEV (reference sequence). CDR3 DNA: TGTGCCAGCAGTTTGGACAGGAACTCCTACGAGCAGTACTTC. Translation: CASSLDRNSYEQYF.

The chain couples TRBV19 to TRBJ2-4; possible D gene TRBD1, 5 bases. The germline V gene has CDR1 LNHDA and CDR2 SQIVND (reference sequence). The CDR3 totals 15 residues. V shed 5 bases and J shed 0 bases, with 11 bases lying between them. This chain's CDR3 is CASSPRQLAKNIQYF. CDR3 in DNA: TGTGCCAGTAGTCCGCGACAGCTAGCCAAAAACATTCAGTACTTC.

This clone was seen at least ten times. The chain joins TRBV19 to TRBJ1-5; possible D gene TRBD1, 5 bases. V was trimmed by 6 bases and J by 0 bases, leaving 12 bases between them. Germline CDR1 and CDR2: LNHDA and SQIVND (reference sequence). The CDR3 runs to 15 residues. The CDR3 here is CASSKQVHSNQPQHF. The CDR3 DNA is TGTGCCAGTAGCAAACAGGTACATAGCAATCAGCCCCAGCATTTT.

Here the CDR3 DNA reads TGTGCCAGCAGCGTAGGGCGCAGGGGCAACACTGAAGCTTTCTTT. Translation gives CASSVGRRGNTEAFF. The genes are TRBV9 and TRBJ1-1, with D tentatively TRBD1 (6 bases). The germline gives CDR1 SGDLS, CDR2 YYNGEE. The CDR3 covers 15 residues. The V end was cut by 0 bases, the J end by 2 bases, with 11 bases between.

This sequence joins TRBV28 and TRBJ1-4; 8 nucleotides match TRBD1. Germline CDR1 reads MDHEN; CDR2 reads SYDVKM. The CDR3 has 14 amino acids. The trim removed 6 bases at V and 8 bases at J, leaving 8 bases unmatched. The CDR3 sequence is CASSLTGEGEKLFF. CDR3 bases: TGTGCCAGCAGCCTGACAGGGGAGGGGGAAAAACTGTTTTTT.

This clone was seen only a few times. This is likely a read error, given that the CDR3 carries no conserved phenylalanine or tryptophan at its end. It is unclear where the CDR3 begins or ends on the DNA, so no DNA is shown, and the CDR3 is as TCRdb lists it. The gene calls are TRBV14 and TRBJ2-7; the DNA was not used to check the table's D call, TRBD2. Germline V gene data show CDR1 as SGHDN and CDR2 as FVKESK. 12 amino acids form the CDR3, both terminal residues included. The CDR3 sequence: CASSQEGGAPHL.

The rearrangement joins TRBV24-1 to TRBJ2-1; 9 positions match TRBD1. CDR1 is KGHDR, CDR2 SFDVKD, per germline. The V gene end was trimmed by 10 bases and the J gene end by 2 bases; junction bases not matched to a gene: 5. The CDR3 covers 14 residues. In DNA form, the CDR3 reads TGTGCCACGACCGGGACAGGGCCCTACAATGAGCAGTTCTTC. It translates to CATTGTGPYNEQFF.

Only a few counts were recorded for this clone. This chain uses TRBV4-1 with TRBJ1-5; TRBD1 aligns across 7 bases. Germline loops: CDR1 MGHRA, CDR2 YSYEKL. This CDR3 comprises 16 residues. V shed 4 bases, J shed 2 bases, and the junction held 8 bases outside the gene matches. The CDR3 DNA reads TGCGCCAGCAGCCCGACAGGGTCTGGGGGCAATCAGCCCCAGCATTTT. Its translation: CASSPTGSGGNQPQHF.